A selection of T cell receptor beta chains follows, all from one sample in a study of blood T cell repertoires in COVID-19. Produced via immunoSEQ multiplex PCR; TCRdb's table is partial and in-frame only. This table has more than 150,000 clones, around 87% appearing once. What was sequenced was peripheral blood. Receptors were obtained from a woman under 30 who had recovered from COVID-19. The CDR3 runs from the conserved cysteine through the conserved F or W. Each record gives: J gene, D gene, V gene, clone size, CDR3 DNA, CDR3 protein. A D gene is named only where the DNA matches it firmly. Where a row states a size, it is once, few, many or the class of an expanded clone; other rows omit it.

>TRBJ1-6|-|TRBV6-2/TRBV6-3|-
TGTGCCAGCAGTTACGGCTGGGGGGAAACTTCACCCCTCCACTTT
CASSYGWGETSPLHF
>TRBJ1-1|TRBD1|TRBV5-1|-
TGCGCCAGCAGCTCTGTCCCGGGACAGGGACTGAACACTGAAGCTTTCTTT
CASSSVPGQGLNTEAFF
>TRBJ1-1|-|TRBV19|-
TGTGCCAGTAGTATGGGGGGCACTGAAGCTTTCTTT
CASSMGGTEAFF
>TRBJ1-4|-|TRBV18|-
TGTGCCAGCTCACAAAACATGGGGAGGTTGGCAACTAATGAAAAACTGTTTTTT
CASSQNMGRLATNEKLFF
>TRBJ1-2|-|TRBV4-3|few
TGCGCCAGCAGCCAAGATCTTACCCACGGTGAATATGGCTACACCTTC
CASSQDLTHGEYGYTF
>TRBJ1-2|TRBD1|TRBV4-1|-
TGCGCCAGCAGCCAAGCCGTCCGGGACAGGGGCTATGGCTACACCTTC
CASSQAVRDRGYGYTF
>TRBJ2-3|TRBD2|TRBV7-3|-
TGTGCCAGCAGCTTACAGACTAGCGGGCGCACAGATACGCAGTATTTT
CASSLQTSGRTDTQYF
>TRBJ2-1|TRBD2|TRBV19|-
TGTGCCAGTAGTGTGGAGCGGGGAAGGAATGAGCAGTTCTTC
CASSVERGRNEQFF
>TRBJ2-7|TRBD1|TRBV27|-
TGTGCCAGCAGTCCTCTGACAGGGCTAACCTACGAGCAGTACTTC
CASSPLTGLTYEQYF
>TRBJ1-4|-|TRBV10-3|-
TGTGCCTCGAGAGGGGAGGTCCCTAATGAAAAACTGTTTTTT
CASRGEVPNEKLFF
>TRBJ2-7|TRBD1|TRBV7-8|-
TGTGCCAGCAGCACCCGGACAGGGGGGGGTTACGAGCAGTACTTC
CASSTRTGGGYEQYF
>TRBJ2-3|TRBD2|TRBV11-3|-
TGTGCCAGCAGCTTCACTAGCGTGTCCACAGATACGCAGTATTTT
CASSFTSVSTDTQYF
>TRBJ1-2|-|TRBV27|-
TGTGCCAGCAGTATTTCCACAGGGCACTATGGCTACACCTTC
CASSISTGHYGYTF
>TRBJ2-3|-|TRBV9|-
TGTGCCAGCAGCGTAGCCACGACTATCACAGATACGCAGTATTTT
CASSVATTITDTQYF
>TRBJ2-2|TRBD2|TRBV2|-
TGTGCCAGCAGTGGGCTAGCGGGGGGGTCCACCGGGGAGCTGTTTTTT
CASSGLAGGSTGELFF
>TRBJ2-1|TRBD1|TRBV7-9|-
TGTGCCAGCAGCCTCATAACGACAGGGCACAATGAGCAGTTCTTC
CASSLITTGHNEQFF
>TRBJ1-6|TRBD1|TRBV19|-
TGTGCCAGTAGCCACAGGGGCACGGATTCACCCCTCCACTTT
CASSHRGTDSPLHF
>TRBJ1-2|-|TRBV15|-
TGTGCCACCAGCAGGCAGGGCAGCTATGGCTACACCTTC
CATSRQGSYGYTF
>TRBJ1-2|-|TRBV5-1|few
TGCGCCAGCAGCCCCGCGGCGGAGCCCTTTGGTGGCTACACCTTC
CASSPAAEPFGGYTF
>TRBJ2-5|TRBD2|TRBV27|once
TGTGCCAGCAGTCCCATTCGGGCTAGCGGGCAAGAGACCCAGTACTTC
CASSPIRASGQETQYF